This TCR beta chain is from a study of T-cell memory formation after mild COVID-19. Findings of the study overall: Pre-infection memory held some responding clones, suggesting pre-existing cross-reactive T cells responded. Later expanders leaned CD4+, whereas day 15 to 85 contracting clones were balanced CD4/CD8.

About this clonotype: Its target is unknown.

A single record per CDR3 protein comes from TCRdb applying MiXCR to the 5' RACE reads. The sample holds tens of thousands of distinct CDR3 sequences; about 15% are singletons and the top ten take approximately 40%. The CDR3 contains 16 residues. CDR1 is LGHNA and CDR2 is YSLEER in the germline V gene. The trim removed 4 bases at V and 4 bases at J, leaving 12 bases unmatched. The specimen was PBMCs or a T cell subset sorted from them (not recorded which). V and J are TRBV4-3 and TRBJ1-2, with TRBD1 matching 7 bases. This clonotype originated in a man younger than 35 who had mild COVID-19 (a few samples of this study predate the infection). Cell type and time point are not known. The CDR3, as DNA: TGCGCCAGCAGCCTAAGCGCGGGACAGCTGACCTATGGCTACACCTTC. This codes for CASSLSAGQLTYGYTF.